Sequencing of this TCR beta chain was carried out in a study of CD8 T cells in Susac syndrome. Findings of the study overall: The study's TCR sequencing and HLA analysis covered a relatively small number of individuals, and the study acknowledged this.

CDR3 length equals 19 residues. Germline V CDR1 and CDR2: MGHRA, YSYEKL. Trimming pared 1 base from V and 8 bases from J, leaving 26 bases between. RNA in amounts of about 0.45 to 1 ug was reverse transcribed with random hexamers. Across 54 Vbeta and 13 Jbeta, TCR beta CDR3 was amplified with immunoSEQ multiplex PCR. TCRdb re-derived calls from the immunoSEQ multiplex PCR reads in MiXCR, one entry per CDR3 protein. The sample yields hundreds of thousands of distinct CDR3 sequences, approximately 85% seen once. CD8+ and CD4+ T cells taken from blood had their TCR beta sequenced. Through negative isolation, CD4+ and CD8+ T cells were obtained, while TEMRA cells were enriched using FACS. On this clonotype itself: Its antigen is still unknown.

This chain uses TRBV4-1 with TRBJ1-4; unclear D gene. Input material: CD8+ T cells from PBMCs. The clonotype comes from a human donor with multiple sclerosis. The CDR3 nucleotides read TGCGCCAGCAGCCAAGTCGTTCGGGCAGAGGACCATGACGAGGAAAAACTGTTTTTT. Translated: CASSQVVRAEDHDEEKLFF.